The 30 T cell receptor beta chains below were found in one sample sequenced in a study of T cell clonality in common variable immunodeficiency. Sequenced by immunoSEQ multiplex PCR; TCRdb stores in-frame clones only, minus some. The counts give some 32,000 clones, none of them seen only once; around 4.5% is held by the top ten. Sequencing was done on a sample of peripheral blood mononuclear cells. These receptors all come from a person aged 18-70 years in good health.

This clone was seen at least ten times. The sequenced fragment ends 3 residues before the CDR3 boundary, so the rest is inferred from the germline J gene. V gene TRBV19 combines with J gene TRBJ1-1; tentatively, D is TRBD1 (5 bases). The length of the CDR3 is 14 residues. From germline, CDR1 is LNHDA and CDR2 SQIVND (reference sequence). Trimming cost V 10 bases and J 4 bases, with 19 bases left between them. CDR3 DNA, as far as it was read: TGTGCCACGATAATCAGGGCTCAGGGCACTGAA. Protein sequence: CATIIRAQGTE. The CDR3 in full is CATIIRAQGTEAFF.

This clone appeared many times. The read ends 3 residues before the CDR3 terminus; that terminus is restored from the germline J gene. This sequence joins TRBV7-2 and TRBJ2-1; D gene unclear. Between the trimmed V and J ends, which lost 2 bases and 1 base, there was a span of 6 bases. The V gene's germline CDR1 is SGHTA and CDR2 FQGNSA. The CDR3 runs to 14 residues. CDR3 region: CASSLSGSYNEQFF. CDR3 DNA (partial): TGTGCCAGCAGCTTATCAGGATCCTACAATGAG. The complete variable domain, with remaining parts taken from reference TRBV7-2 and TRBJ2-1, reads GAGVSQSPSNKVTEKGKDVELRCDPISGHTALYWYRQSLGQGLEFLIYFQGNSAPDKSGLPSDRFSAERTGGSVSTLTIQRTQQEDSAVYLCASSLSGSYNEQFFGPGTRLTVL.

Many counts were recorded for this clone. Read data end 3 residues before the CDR3 end; the end is taken from the germline J gene. V and J are TRBV20-1 and TRBJ1-2, with 9 positions matching TRBD1. V lost 2 bases to trimming and J lost 6 bases; unmatched junction nucleotides: 13. This CDR3 is built from 16 residues. Germline V gives CDR1 DFQATT, CDR2 SNEGSKA (reference sequence). CDR3 loop: CSARPGNRGRYHGYTF. CDR3 bases read: TGCAGTGCTAGACCAGGGAACAGGGGGCGTTATCATGGC.

This clone was observed many times. CDR3 DNA (partial): TGCGCCAGCAGCTTGGATCGGGGGAAGGGTAATTCACCC. Its translation: CASSLDRGKGNSP. The whole CDR3 sequence reads CASSLDRGKGNSPLHF. The chain joins TRBV5-1 to TRBJ1-6; perhaps TRBD1 as D (5 bases). With the read ending 3 residues before the CDR3 end, the germline J gene is used to fill in that end. CDR1 SGHRS and CDR2 YFSETQ come from the germline V gene. This CDR3 spans 16 amino acids. Trimming pared 0 bases from V and 6 bases from J, leaving 13 bases between.

This clone has a count of ten or more. Read coverage stops 3 residues before the CDR3 terminus; the germline J gene supplies the remainder. The rearrangement joins TRBV10-3 to TRBJ1-1; D may be TRBD1 (6 bases). Germline CDR1 ENHRY, CDR2 SYGVKD. The V and J ends lost 7 bases and 1 base respectively, with 19 bases between them. This CDR3 region has 16 residues. Incomplete CDR3 DNA: TGTGCCATCATGGACCTCGGGGGGCCTTCGAACACTGAA. Its protein product is CAIMDLGGPSNTE. The whole CDR3 sequence is CAIMDLGGPSNTEAFF.

This clone was recorded at least ten times. The observed sequence ends 3 residues before the CDR3 terminus, with the missing tail filled in from the germline J gene. This chain joins TRBV19 and TRBJ2-1; D is perhaps TRBD1 (6 bases). Deletions cut 8 bases from V and 3 bases from J, with 14 bases between. CDR1 is LNHDA and CDR2 is SQIVND in the germline V gene (reference sequence). The CDR3 consists of 14 residues. The CDR3 spells CASGGMASYNEQFF. CDR3 DNA, as far as it was read: TGTGCCAGTGGGGGCATGGCCAGCTACAATGAG.

A few counts support this clone. The missing CDR3 end, 3 residues past where the read stops, is filled in from the germline J gene. V gene TRBV10-1 combines with J gene TRBJ2-1; 8 bases line up with TRBD2. Germline CDR1 and CDR2: WNHNN and SYGVQD (reference sequence). Trimming removed 2 bases from V and 2 bases from J; junction bases left unmatched: 8. The CDR3 has 17 residues. CDR3 bases read: TGCGCCAGCAGTGAGACGGACGGGACTAGTACCTACAATGAG. Encoded protein: CASSETDGTSTYNE. The complete CDR3 sequence is CASSETDGTSTYNEQFF.

This clone was found many times. The read ends 3 residues before the CDR3 terminus; that terminus is restored from the germline J gene. The chain employs TRBV19 and TRBJ2-3; the match to TRBD1 covers 9 bases. The CDR3 has 17 residues. V shed 1 base and J 1 base; nucleotides not matched to a gene: 6. From germline, CDR1 is LNHDA and CDR2 SQIVND (reference sequence). CDR3 DNA (partial): TGTGCCAGTAGTATAGGTGGGACAGGGTATGGCACAGATACG. Amino acids: CASSIGGTGYGTDT. The full CDR3 sequence reads CASSIGGTGYGTDTQYF.

This clone was observed at least ten times. The CDR3 end falls 3 residues outside the read, so it is completed with the germline J gene. The chain carries TRBV30 and TRBJ2-5; TRBD1 might be the D (5 bases). The CDR3 spans 13 residues. V was cut by 0 bases and J by 5 bases, with 10 bases left in between. The germline V gene has CDR1 GTSNPN and CDR2 SVGIG (reference sequence). CDR3 bases read: TGTGCCTGGAGTGTAAAGGGGATCGAGACC. It encodes CAWSVKGIET. The CDR3 reads in full as CAWSVKGIETQYF.

This clone was counted at least ten times. The read terminates 3 residues before the CDR3 end, so the remaining end is supplied by the germline J gene. The gene calls are TRBV28 and TRBJ2-3; 12 nucleotides line up with TRBD2. Germline CDR1 MDHEN, CDR2 SYDVKM. The CDR3 runs 17 residues. V trimming: 4 bases; J trimming: 2 bases; junction bases outside the gene matches: 7. The DNA read from the CDR3 is TGTGCCAGCAGTTCGCCTAGCGGGAGGGGAGCCACAGATACG. Translating gives CASSSPSGRGATDT. The complete CDR3 protein is CASSSPSGRGATDTQYF.

This clone was counted ten times or more. The read stops 3 residues short of the end of the CDR3; the missing end is completed from the germline J gene. This chain joins TRBV6-1 and TRBJ2-7, with 9 positions matching TRBD2. The CDR3 contains 15 residues. Germline V gene sequence: CDR1 MNHNS, CDR2 SASEGT. Losses at the gene ends were 3 bases for V and 2 bases for J; bases not matched to a gene: 5. CDR3 DNA (partial): TGTGCCAGCAGTGAGACTAGCGGATTAGCCTACGAG. This encodes CASSETSGLAYE. In full, the CDR3 is CASSETSGLAYEQYF.

On this clone itself: Sequencing ends 3 residues short of the CDR3 end; the germline J gene provides the rest. The gene calls are TRBV19 and TRBJ2-3, with a tentative D call TRBD2 (6 bases). CDR1 and CDR2 from the germline V gene are LNHDA and SQIVND (reference sequence). Trimming pared 3 bases from V and 8 bases from J, leaving 24 bases between. The CDR3 is 17 amino acids. Here the CDR3 reads CASSISGASVARGTQYF. CDR3 bases read: TGTGCCAGTAGTATTAGTGGGGCTAGCGTTGCTCGGGGTACG. Variable domain in full (rest from reference TRBV19 and TRBJ2-3): DGGITQSPKYLFRKEGQNVTLSCEQNLNHDAMYWYRQDPGQGLRLIYYSQIVNDFQKGDIAEGYSVSREKKESFPLTVTSAQKNPTAFYLCASSISGASVARGTQYFGPGTRLTVL.

This clone was seen more than once but under ten times. The CDR3 is cut off 3 residues early in the read; its end comes from the germline J gene. This chain links TRBV19 with TRBJ2-7; 8 nucleotides match TRBD1. CDR1 is LNHDA, CDR2 SQIVND, per germline (reference sequence). The CDR3 totals 14 residues. V dropped 6 bases and J dropped 3; count of bases not matched to a gene: 7. CDR3 DNA, as far as it was read: TGTGCCAGTAGCATCCCTGACAGGGGCTACGAG. This encodes CASSIPDRGYE. The CDR3 reads in full as CASSIPDRGYEQYF.

This clone was seen many times. Incomplete CDR3 DNA: TGCAGTGCCATACAGGGGGCGGGA. It codes for CSAIQGAG. The full CDR3 protein reads CSAIQGAGAFF. The rearrangement links TRBV20-1 to TRBJ1-1; 9 bases are shared with TRBD1. Sequencing ends 3 residues short of the CDR3 end; the germline J gene provides the rest. This CDR3 contains 11 residues. Germline CDR1 is DFQATT and CDR2 is SNEGSKA (reference sequence).

Regarding this clone: The read ends 3 residues before the CDR3 terminus; that terminus is restored from the germline J gene. The genes are TRBV7-6 and TRBJ1-1; 7 bases match TRBD1. The germline V gene encodes CDR1 SGHVS and CDR2 FNYEAQ. Unmatched junction bases numbered 5, after V lost 4 bases and J lost 3 bases. The CDR3 spans 14 residues. Incomplete CDR3 DNA: TGTGCCAGCAGCTCCCAAACAGGGGACACTGAA. Its protein product is CASSSQTGDTE. Given in full, the CDR3 is CASSSQTGDTEAFF. Supplemented by reference TRBV7-6 and TRBJ1-1, the full variable domain reads GAGVSQSPRYKVTKRGQDVALRCDPISGHVSLYWYRQALGQGPEFLTYFNYEAQQDKSGLPNDRFSAERPEGSISTLTIQRTEQRDSAMYRCASSSQTGDTEAFFGQGTRLTVV.

This clone has more than one count but fewer than ten. The CDR3 end lies 3 residues beyond the end of the read and is filled in from the germline J gene. This chain links TRBV19 with TRBJ1-4; tentatively, D is TRBD1 (5 bases). The CDR3 has 13 amino acids. Germline assignment: CDR1 LNHDA and CDR2 SQIVND (reference sequence). The chain's CDR3 is CASSMGGDSPLFF. The sequenced part of the CDR3 DNA is TGTGCCAGTAGTATGGGGGGGGATTCACCA.

Details on this clone: The sequence runs out 3 residues before the end of the CDR3; the remainder is reconstructed from the germline J gene. The J gene is TRBJ1-2, the V gene TRBV18; 10 bases line up with TRBD1. The CDR3 totals 15 residues. Germline assignment: CDR1 KGHSH and CDR2 LQKENI. CDR3 in amino acids: CASSSTGGDEQGYTF. Partial CDR3 DNA: TGTGCCAGCTCATCGACAGGGGGCGATGAACAGGGC.

This clone has ten or more counts. Coverage ceases 3 residues before the CDR3 finishes, and the germline J gene fills in the end. The chain carries TRBV30 and TRBJ1-6; D uncertain. The CDR3 runs to 13 residues. V was trimmed by 2 bases and J by 5 bases, leaving 7 bases between them. Germline CDR1 and CDR2: GTSNPN and SVGIG (reference sequence). CDR3 bases read: TGTGCCTGGAGTCCGGGGAATAATTCACCC. Its protein product is CAWSPGNNSP. The complete CDR3 protein is CAWSPGNNSPLHF.

This clone was observed many times. Read data end 3 residues before the CDR3 end; the end is taken from the germline J gene. The chain employs TRBV5-1 and TRBJ2-7; D is unresolved. The CDR3 has 11 amino acids. V was clipped by 4 bases and J by 2 bases, with 4 bases between them. The germline V gene has CDR1 SGHRS and CDR2 YFSETQ. The CDR3 loop reads CASSGPYEQYF. The CDR3 DNA, read in part, is TGCGCCAGCAGCGGCCCCTACGAG.

For this clone: The CDR3 end lies 3 residues beyond the end of the read and is filled in from the germline J gene. The rearrangement joins TRBV7-8 to TRBJ2-7; a weak D match, TRBD2 (6 bases). V dropped 7 bases and J dropped 1 base, with 11 bases sitting between them. Per germline, CDR1 SGHVS and CDR2 FQNEAQ. The CDR3 sequence is 13 residues long. The covered CDR3 bases are TGTGCCAGCACCCGTGGGGGGTCCTACGAG. It yields the protein CASTRGGSYE. Given in full, the CDR3 is CASTRGGSYEQYF.

In its sample, this clone was seen many times. The observed sequence ends 3 residues before the CDR3 terminus, with the missing tail filled in from the germline J gene. The V and J genes are TRBV20-1 and TRBJ2-5, with D tentatively TRBD2 (6 bases). The CDR3 is 12 amino acids. Trimming left V 1 base short and J 4 bases short, with 7 bases between. Germline assignment: CDR1 DFQATT and CDR2 SNEGSKA (reference sequence). The CDR3 DNA, read in part, is TGCAGTGCTAGAGGAGCGGGAGAGACC. Protein: CSARGAGET. The CDR3, in full, reads CSARGAGETQYF.

As to this clone: The read terminates 3 residues before the CDR3 end, so the remaining end is supplied by the germline J gene. The chain employs TRBV11-2 and TRBJ2-7, with D maybe TRBD2 (5 bases). CDR1 SGHAT and CDR2 FQNNGV come from the germline V gene. This CDR3 comprises 14 residues. V shed 4 bases and J shed 0 bases, with 10 bases lying between them. CDR3 sequence: CASSSAGLSYEQYF. Partial CDR3 DNA: TGTGCCAGCAGCTCGGCGGGTCTCTCCTACGAG.

This clone was picked up many times. The read stops 3 residues short of the end of the CDR3; the missing end is completed from the germline J gene. The genes are TRBV7-6 and TRBJ2-2; D remains ambiguous. V was cut by 2 bases and J by 7 bases, with 8 bases left in between. From germline, CDR1 is SGHVS and CDR2 FNYEAQ. The CDR3 extends over 13 amino acids. The covered CDR3 bases are TGTGCCAGCAGCTTACCCACCAGCGGGGAG. Its protein product is CASSLPTSGE. The entire CDR3 is CASSLPTSGELFF.

This clone came up many times. The read finishes 3 residues shy of the CDR3 end, and the germline J gene is used to complete it. This chain links TRBV20-1 with TRBJ1-3; TRBD1 aligns across 7 bases. Germline values: CDR1 DFQATT, CDR2 SNEGSKA (reference sequence). With V trimmed by 5 bases and J by 0 bases, 7 bases remained unmatched. CDR3 size: 15 residues. CDR3 bases read: TGCAGTGCTGCCGGGACAGCAAGCTCTGGAAACACC. Translating it yields CSAAGTASSGNT. Given in full, the CDR3 is CSAAGTASSGNTIYF.

This clone was counted only a few times. Coverage ceases 3 residues before the CDR3 finishes, and the germline J gene fills in the end. J is TRBJ1-1 and V is TRBV7-9, with 9 nucleotides matching TRBD1. CDR3 length: 14 residues. With 3 bases clipped from V and 4 bases from J, the junction kept 3 bases outside the gene matches. CDR1 and CDR2 from the germline V gene are SEHNR and FQNEAQ (reference sequence). Partial CDR3 DNA: TGTGCCAGCAGCTTTTTGACAGGGGGCACTGAA. It translates to CASSFLTGGTE. The CDR3 in full is CASSFLTGGTEAFF.

This clone was counted ten times or more. Read data end 3 residues before the CDR3 end; the end is taken from the germline J gene. This sequence joins TRBV20-1 and TRBJ2-3; D remains ambiguous. CDR3 length: 12 residues. Germline loops: CDR1 DFQATT, CDR2 SNEGSKA (reference sequence). V was pared by 4 bases and J by 5 bases, with 10 bases between. The covered CDR3 bases are TGCAGTGCTATCAGAGCGATAGATACG. It yields the protein CSAIRAIDT. The CDR3 as a whole reads CSAIRAIDTQYF.

This clone has at least ten counts. The read comes to an end 3 residues before the CDR3 does, leaving the germline J gene to fill in the end. The chain has TRBV19 and TRBJ2-1; 7 bases fit TRBD2. CDR3 length equals 13 residues. Per germline, CDR1 LNHDA and CDR2 SQIVND (reference sequence). The junction had 4 bases not matched to a gene; V was cut back by 2 bases and J by 9 bases. This chain's CDR3 is CASSITSVGEQFF. CDR3 DNA (partial): TGTGCCAGTAGTATAACTAGCGTCGGTGAG.

This clone was recorded at least ten times. The observed sequence ends 3 residues before the CDR3 terminus, with the missing tail filled in from the germline J gene. The chain combines TRBV2 with TRBJ1-5; 7 nucleotides align to TRBD1. V trimming: 5 bases; J trimming: 4 bases; junction bases outside the gene matches: 5. Germline CDR1 is SNHLY and CDR2 is FYNNEI. CDR3 length equals 14 residues. CDR3 region: CASSLDRDNQPQHF. The CDR3 bases that were read are TGTGCCAGCAGTCTAGACAGGGATAATCAGCCC. The entire variable domain, with the rest obtained from reference TRBV2 and TRBJ1-5, is as follows: EPEVTQTPSHQVTQMGQEVILRCVPISNHLYFYWYRQILGQKVEFLVSFYNNEISEKSEIFDDQFSVERPDGSNFTLKIRSTKLEDSAMYFCASSLDRDNQPQHFGDGTRLSIL.

This clone was seen many times. The read comes to an end 3 residues before the CDR3 does, leaving the germline J gene to fill in the end. The V call is TRBV5-6, the J call TRBJ2-7, with 7 nucleotides matching TRBD1. The CDR3 extends over 13 amino acids. V was clipped by 4 bases and J by 3 bases; unmatched bases: 4. Germline values: CDR1 SGHDT, CDR2 YYEEEE. The part of the CDR3 DNA that was read is TGTGCCAGCAGCCGACAGGGTTTCTACGAG. Its translation: CASSRQGFYE. The CDR3 in its entirety is CASSRQGFYEQYF.

This clone showed up just a few times. The CDR3 loop reads CSVPGTSNNEQFF. The part of the CDR3 DNA that was read is TGCAGTGTCCCCGGGACTAGCAACAATGAG. The chain couples TRBV20-1 to TRBJ2-1; 9 bases are shared with TRBD2. The observed sequence ends 3 residues before the CDR3 terminus, with the missing tail filled in from the germline J gene. V dropped 7 bases and J dropped 5; count of bases not matched to a gene: 6. The CDR3 is made up of 13 amino acids. Germline-derived CDR1 and CDR2 are DFQATT and SNEGSKA (reference sequence).